The 5 T cell receptor beta chains listed next were all sequenced from one sample in a study of neoadjuvant nivolumab and ipilimumab in lung cancer. The assay was immunoSEQ multiplex PCR, and TCRdb's table has in-frame clones only and misses some. The sample has 25,000 to 30,000 clones, 70% to 80% seen once. Material: tumor tissue, obtained after neoadjuvant nivolumab, alone or with ipilimumab, at or shortly before surgery. The origin of the receptors is an adult with non-small cell lung cancer.

The CDR3 loop is CASKVGPVTGHSGANVLTF. DNA for the CDR3: TGCGCCAGCAAGGTGGGCCCAGTCACAGGACACTCTGGGGCCAACGTCCTGACTTTC. The chain links TRBV5-1 to TRBJ2-6; weak D call: TRBD1 (5 bases). Trimming shortened V by 6 bases and J by 0 bases, and 22 bases separated the two germline ends. The germline V gene has CDR1 SGHRS and CDR2 YFSETQ. The CDR3 is 19 amino acids.

This clone was counted between two and nine times. The chain uses TRBV19 and TRBJ1-2; D is uncertain. This CDR3 region has 13 residues. The V and J ends lost 3 bases and 4 bases respectively, with 9 bases between them. The germline V gene encodes CDR1 LNHDA and CDR2 SQIVND (reference sequence). The CDR3 region has the DNA TGTGCCAGTAGTATTGAGCAGTTCTATGGCTACACCTTC. Its protein is CASSIEQFYGYTF. The complete variable domain, with remaining parts taken from reference TRBV19 and TRBJ1-2, reads DGGITQSPKYLFRKEGQNVTLSCEQNLNHDAMYWYRQDPGQGLRLIYYSQIVNDFQKGDIAEGYSVSREKKESFPLTVTSAQKNPTAFYLCASSIEQFYGYTFGSGTRLTVV.

The genes are TRBV5-1 and TRBJ1-2; D unclear. Germline-derived CDR1 and CDR2 are SGHRS and YFSETQ. The V end was cut by 0 bases, the J end by 4 bases, with 10 bases between. The CDR3 has 14 amino acids. This CDR3 reads CASSLGSGIYGYTF. The CDR3 DNA sequence: TGCGCCAGCAGCTTGGGTTCGGGGATCTATGGCTACACCTTC.

J is TRBJ1-4 and V is TRBV5-4, with no clear D. V lost 10 bases, J lost 3 bases, and 16 bases lay in between. In germline, CDR1 is SGHNT, CDR2 YYREEE (reference sequence). This CDR3 has 14 amino acids. CDR3: CAWSVKASNEKLFF. DNA for the CDR3: TGTGCCTGGAGCGTTAAGGCGTCTAATGAAAAACTGTTTTTT.

J is TRBJ2-3 and V is TRBV6-4; 13 nucleotides match TRBD2. V was clipped by 5 bases and J by 1 base; unmatched bases: 3. This CDR3 has 16 residues. In germline, CDR1 is MRHNA, CDR2 SNTAGT. The CDR3 DNA is TGTGCCAGCAGTACGGGACTAGCGGGGCGCACAGATACGCAGTATTTT. Amino acid sequence: CASSTGLAGRTDTQYF.